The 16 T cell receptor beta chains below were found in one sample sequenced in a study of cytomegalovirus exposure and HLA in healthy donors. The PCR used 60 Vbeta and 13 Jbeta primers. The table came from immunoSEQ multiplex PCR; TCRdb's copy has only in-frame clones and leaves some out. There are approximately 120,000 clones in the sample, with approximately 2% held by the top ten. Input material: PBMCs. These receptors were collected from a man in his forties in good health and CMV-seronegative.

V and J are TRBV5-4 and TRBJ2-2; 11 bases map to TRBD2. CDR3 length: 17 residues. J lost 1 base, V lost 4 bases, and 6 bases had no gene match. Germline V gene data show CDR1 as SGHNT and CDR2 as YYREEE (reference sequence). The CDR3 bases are TGTGCCAGCAGCCGACTAGCGGGAACCCTGAACACCGGGGAGCTGTTTTTT. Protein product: CASSRLAGTLNTGELFF.

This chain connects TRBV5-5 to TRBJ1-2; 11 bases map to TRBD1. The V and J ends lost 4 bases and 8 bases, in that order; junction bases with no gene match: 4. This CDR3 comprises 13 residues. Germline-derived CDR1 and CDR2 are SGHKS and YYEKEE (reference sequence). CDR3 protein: CASSLGTGGGYTF. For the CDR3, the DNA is TGTGCCAGCAGCCTCGGGACAGGGGGGGGCTACACCTTC.

Written as DNA, the CDR3 is TGTGCCATCAGCAGCGGGACGGTCTACAATGAGCAGTTCTTC. This encodes CAISSGTVYNEQFF. The chain uses TRBV10-3 and TRBJ2-1; 7 bases line up with TRBD2. The CDR3 has 14 amino acids. J gave up 3 bases and V 6 bases, and 5 bases lay outside the gene matches. Germline-derived CDR1 and CDR2 are ENHRY and SYGVKD.

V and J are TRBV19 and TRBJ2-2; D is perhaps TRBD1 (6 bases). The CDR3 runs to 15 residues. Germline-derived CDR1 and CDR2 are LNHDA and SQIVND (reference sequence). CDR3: CASGRSDYRDGELFF. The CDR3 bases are TGTGCTTCCGGCCGCTCAGACTACAGGGACGGGGAGCTGTTTTTT.

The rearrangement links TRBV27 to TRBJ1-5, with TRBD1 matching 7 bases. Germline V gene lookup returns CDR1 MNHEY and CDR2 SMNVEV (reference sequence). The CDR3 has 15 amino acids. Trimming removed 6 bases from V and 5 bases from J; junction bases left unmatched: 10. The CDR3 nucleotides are TGTGCCAGCAGCCGGGAGGGGGCTCGTTATCAGCCCCAGCATTTT. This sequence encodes CASSREGARYQPQHF.

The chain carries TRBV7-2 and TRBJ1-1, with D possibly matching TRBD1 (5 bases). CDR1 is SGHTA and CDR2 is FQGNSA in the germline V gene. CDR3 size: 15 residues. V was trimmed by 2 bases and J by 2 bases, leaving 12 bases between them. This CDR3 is CASSLLGGGNTEAFF. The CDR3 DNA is TGTGCCAGCAGCTTACTGGGGGGGGGAAACACTGAAGCTTTCTTT.

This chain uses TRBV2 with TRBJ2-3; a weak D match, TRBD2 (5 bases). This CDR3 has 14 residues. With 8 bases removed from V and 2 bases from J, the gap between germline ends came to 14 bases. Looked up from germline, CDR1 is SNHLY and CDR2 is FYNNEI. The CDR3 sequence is CASRGDSDTDTQYF. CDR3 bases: TGTGCCAGCCGGGGAGACTCGGACACAGATACGCAGTATTTT.

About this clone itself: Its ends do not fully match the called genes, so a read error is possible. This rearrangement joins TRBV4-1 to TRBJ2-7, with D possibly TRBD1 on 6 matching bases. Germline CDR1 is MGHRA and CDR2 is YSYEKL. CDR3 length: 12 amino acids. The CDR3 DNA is TGCGCCAGCAGCCGAGTAGGGGGAATTAAGGACTTC. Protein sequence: CASSRVGGIKDF.

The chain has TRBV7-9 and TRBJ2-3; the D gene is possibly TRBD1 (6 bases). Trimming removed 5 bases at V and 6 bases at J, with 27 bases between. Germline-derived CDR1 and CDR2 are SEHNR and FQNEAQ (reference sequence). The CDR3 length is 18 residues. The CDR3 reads CASSPRGQNLGSTDTQYF. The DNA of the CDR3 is TGTGCCAGCAGCCCCAGGGGCCAAAACCTGGGGTCTACGGATACGCAGTATTTT.

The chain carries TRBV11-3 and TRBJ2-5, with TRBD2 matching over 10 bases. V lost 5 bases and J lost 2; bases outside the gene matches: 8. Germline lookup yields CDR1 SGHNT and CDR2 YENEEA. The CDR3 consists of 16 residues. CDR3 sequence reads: CASSLSPSGSQETQYF. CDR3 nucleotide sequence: TGTGCCAGCAGCCTCTCCCCTAGCGGGAGTCAAGAGACCCAGTACTTC.

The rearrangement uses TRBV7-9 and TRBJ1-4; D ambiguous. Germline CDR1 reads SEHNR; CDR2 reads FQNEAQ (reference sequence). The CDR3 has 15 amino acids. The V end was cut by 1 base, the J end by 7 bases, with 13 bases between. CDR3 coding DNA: TGTGCCAGCAGCTTAGATGATTCTAGAGGTGAAAAACTGTTTTTT. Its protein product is CASSLDDSRGEKLFF.

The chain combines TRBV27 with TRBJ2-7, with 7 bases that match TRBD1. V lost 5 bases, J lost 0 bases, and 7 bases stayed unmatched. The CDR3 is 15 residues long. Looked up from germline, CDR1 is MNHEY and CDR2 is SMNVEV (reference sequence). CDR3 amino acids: CASSAYRGTSYEQYF. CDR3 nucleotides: TGTGCCAGCAGTGCCTACAGGGGAACCTCCTACGAGCAGTACTTC.

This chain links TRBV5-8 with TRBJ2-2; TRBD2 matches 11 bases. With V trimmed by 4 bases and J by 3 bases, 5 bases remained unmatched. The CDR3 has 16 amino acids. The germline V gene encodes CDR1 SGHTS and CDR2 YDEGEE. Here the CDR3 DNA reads TGTGCCAGCAGCCCGAGACTAGCGGGGTACACCGGGGAGCTGTTTTTT. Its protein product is CASSPRLAGYTGELFF.

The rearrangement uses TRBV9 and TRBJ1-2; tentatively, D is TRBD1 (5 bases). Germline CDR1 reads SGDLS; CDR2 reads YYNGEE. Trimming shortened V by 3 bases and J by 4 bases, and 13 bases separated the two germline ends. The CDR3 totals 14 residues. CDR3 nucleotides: TGTGCCAGCAGCGGGGCGGGGCGGTTCTATGGCTACACCTTC. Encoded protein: CASSGAGRFYGYTF.

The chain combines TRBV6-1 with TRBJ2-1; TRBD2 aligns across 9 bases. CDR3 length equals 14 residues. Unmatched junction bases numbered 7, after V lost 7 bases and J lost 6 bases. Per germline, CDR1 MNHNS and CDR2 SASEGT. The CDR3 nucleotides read TGTGCCAGCAAGGGTAGCGGGAGAGGCAATGAGCAGTTCTTC. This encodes CASKGSGRGNEQFF.

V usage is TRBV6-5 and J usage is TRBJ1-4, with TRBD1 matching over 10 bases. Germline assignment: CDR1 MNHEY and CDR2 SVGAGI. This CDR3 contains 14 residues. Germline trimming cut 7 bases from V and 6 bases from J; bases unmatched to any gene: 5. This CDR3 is CASKRDRGYEKLFF. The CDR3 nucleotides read TGTGCCAGCAAGCGGGACAGGGGTTATGAAAAACTGTTTTTT.